These 17 T cell receptor beta chains came from one sample sequenced in a study of a mutant IDH1 vaccine in newly diagnosed glioma. Assay used: immunoSEQ multiplex PCR; TCRdb lists only in-frame clones, some missing. The sample has tens of thousands of clones; around 76% are singletons. The antigens of these receptors remain unknown. The time point was: week 35, safety follow-up. What each vaccine dose contained was 300 ug of mutant IDH1 20-mer peptide, accompanied by topical imiquimod. The sequenced sample was PBMCs, obtained from a glioma patient whose treatment included an IDH1 peptide vaccine. The receptor source for this set is a man over 45 with glioma.

The V call is TRBV5-1, the J call TRBJ1-5, with D possibly matching TRBD1 (6 bases). Trimming took 4 bases from V and 5 from J, leaving 13 bases between them. The CDR3 runs to 14 residues. Germline V gene sequence: CDR1 SGHRS, CDR2 YFSETQ. CDR3 coding DNA: TGCGCCAGCAGCCTAGGACAGACTGATCAGCCCCAGCATTTT. It specifies CASSLGQTDQPQHF.

This clone was seen a few times. The chain links TRBV6-6 to TRBJ2-7; a possible D gene is TRBD2 (6 bases). The CDR3 contains 11 residues. Germline-derived CDR1 and CDR2 are MNHNY and SVGAGI (reference sequence). Trimming took 5 bases from V and 9 from J, leaving 11 bases between them. CDR3 region: CASSRDFWQYF. CDR3 nucleotides: TGTGCCAGCAGTAGGGACTTCTGGCAGTACTTC.

The V call is TRBV30, the J call TRBJ2-7, with D perhaps being TRBD1 or TRBD2 (7 bases each). Germline values: CDR1 GTSNPN, CDR2 SVGIG (reference sequence). V was cut by 2 bases and J by 5 bases, with 19 bases left in between. This CDR3 contains 15 residues. CDR3 DNA sequence: TGTGCCTGGAGTAGGGAGGGGGCGCTTAGGGACGAGCAGTACTTC. Protein product: CAWSREGALRDEQYF.

This clone showed up just a few times. This chain joins TRBV2 and TRBJ2-7; D remains unclear. Looked up from germline, CDR1 is SNHLY and CDR2 is FYNNEI. There are 11 residues in the CDR3. The V and J ends lost 7 bases and 3 bases respectively, with 7 bases between them. CDR3 in amino acids: CASTVDYEQYF. CDR3 DNA: TGTGCCAGCACCGTGGACTACGAGCAGTACTTC.

Turning to this clone: The germline gene is not matched at one end of the junction; a read error may be the cause. The chain joins TRBV15 to TRBJ1-4, with 9 positions matching TRBD1. Germline values: CDR1 LNHNV, CDR2 YYDKDF (reference sequence). There are 12 residues in the CDR3. The CDR3 DNA is TGTGCCACCAGCAGAGATCAACAGGGGGCAATTTTT. Amino acid sequence: CATSRDQQGAIF.

The rearrangement joins TRBV7-2 to TRBJ1-3; weak D call: TRBD1 (6 bases). In germline, CDR1 is SGHTA, CDR2 FQGNSA. Trimming removed 4 bases at V and 7 bases at J, with 17 bases between. The CDR3 runs 15 residues. The CDR3 loop is CASSSGTGRTNTIYF. CDR3 bases: TGTGCCAGCAGCTCGGGAACAGGGCGGACTAACACCATATATTTT.

V usage is TRBV5-1 and J usage is TRBJ2-3; 9 bases align to TRBD2. Per the germline V gene, CDR1 is SGHRS and CDR2 is YFSETQ. V gave up 0 bases and J gave up 3 bases; unmatched junction bases: 5. This CDR3 contains 16 residues. CDR3 sequence: CASSLAPAGGTDTQYF. In nucleotides, the CDR3 is TGCGCCAGCAGCTTGGCGCCAGCGGGGGGAACAGATACGCAGTATTTT.

The V gene is TRBV5-4, the J gene TRBJ1-2, with D tentatively TRBD1 (6 bases). The germline V gene encodes CDR1 SGHNT and CDR2 YYREEE (reference sequence). The CDR3 covers 15 residues. The V end was cut by 4 bases, the J end by 0 bases, with 13 bases between. CDR3 DNA sequence: TGTGCCAGCAGCCCGAGGGACAAGACTAACTATGGCTACACCTTC. This sequence encodes CASSPRDKTNYGYTF.

This rearrangement joins TRBV5-1 to TRBJ1-1; D not resolved. The CDR3 spans 15 residues. The ends were cut back, 0 bases at V and 4 bases at J, with 13 bases in the middle. Germline CDR1 SGHRS, CDR2 YFSETQ. Here the CDR3 reads CASSLAYPSGTEAFF. Here the CDR3 DNA reads TGCGCCAGCAGCTTGGCTTACCCCTCGGGCACTGAAGCTTTCTTT.

The sample holds one count of this clone. The chain recombines TRBV19 with TRBJ2-7, with D perhaps matching TRBD1 (6 bases). V lost 5 bases to trimming and J lost 0 bases, with 8 bases between them. Germline CDR1 LNHDA, CDR2 SQIVND (reference sequence). The CDR3 consists of 13 residues. CDR3 bases: TGTGCCAGTAGTGGGGGCAGCTCCTACGAGCAGTACTTC. Its protein product is CASSGGSSYEQYF.

The chain carries TRBV7-2 and TRBJ1-2, with a tentative D call TRBD1 (6 bases). This CDR3 is 16 amino acids long. With 2 bases removed from V and 8 bases from J, the gap between germline ends came to 21 bases. CDR1 and CDR2 (germline): SGHTA, FQGNSA. In DNA form, the CDR3 reads TGTGCCAGCAGCTTATTGGGGGTGGGGACACCGGGGGGCTACACCTTC. Amino acids: CASSLLGVGTPGGYTF.

The chain employs TRBV2 and TRBJ1-5; D is ambiguous. This CDR3 is 12 amino acids long. Germline assignment: CDR1 SNHLY and CDR2 FYNNEI. The V end was cut by 5 bases, the J end by 8 bases, with 10 bases between. The CDR3 DNA follows: TGTGCCAGCAGTCGGTTGACAAAGCCCCAGCATTTT. Translated: CASSRLTKPQHF.

V and J are TRBV9 and TRBJ2-5; either TRBD1 or TRBD2 may fit D (5 bases each). From germline, CDR1 is SGDLS and CDR2 YYNGEE. Trimming stripped 4 bases from V and 5 bases from J, with 15 bases between. The CDR3 is made up of 14 amino acids. CDR3 residues: CASSPGRLGETQYF. DNA of the CDR3: TGTGCCAGCAGCCCGGGACGACTGGGGGAGACCCAGTACTTC.

The chain joins TRBV30 to TRBJ1-5, with D hard to call. V lost 0 bases and J 0 bases, leaving 3 bases between the germline ends. The germline gives CDR1 GTSNPN, CDR2 SVGIG (reference sequence). The CDR3 covers 13 residues. The CDR3 bases are TGTGCCTGGAGTGTGTCTAGCAATCAGCCCCAGCATTTT. Its protein product is CAWSVSSNQPQHF.

This sequence joins TRBV7-8 and TRBJ2-5, with D possibly TRBD2 on 5 matching bases. This CDR3 region has 13 residues. The V gene lost 4 bases and the J gene lost 4 bases, with 10 bases spanning the gap. From germline, CDR1 is SGHVS and CDR2 FQNEAQ. This CDR3 reads CASSSGKRETQYF. CDR3 DNA: TGTGCCAGCAGCTCCGGGAAGCGAGAGACCCAGTACTTC.

This rearrangement joins TRBV5-4 to TRBJ2-5; possibly TRBD1 for D (5 bases). Germline V gives CDR1 SGHNT, CDR2 YYREEE (reference sequence). Trimming removed 1 base at V and 2 bases at J, with 9 bases between. The CDR3 is 14 amino acids. The CDR3 reads CASSLQQGQETQYF. The CDR3 DNA sequence: TGTGCCAGCAGCTTGCAGCAGGGTCAAGAGACCCAGTACTTC.

The chain joins TRBV28 to TRBJ2-7; 15 bases fit TRBD2. Germline CDR1 is MDHEN and CDR2 is SYDVKM. The V and J ends lost 8 bases and 2 bases, in that order; junction bases with no gene match: 7. The CDR3 extends over 16 amino acids. Here the CDR3 reads CASQGLAGGPPYEQYF. The CDR3 nucleotides read TGTGCCAGCCAGGGACTAGCGGGAGGCCCTCCCTACGAGCAGTACTTC.